The 6 T cell receptor beta chains below were found in one sample sequenced in a study of T-cell memory formation after mild COVID-19 (dated by TCRdb to about 2021). Libraries came from 5' RACE. Instrument on record: Illumina NovaSeq 6000. TCRdb trimmed public reads at Q25 via fastp, called clones via MiXCR and kept in-frame beta chains. Entries that share a CDR3 protein sequence are merged under the most common genes and DNA. The sample yields about 130,000 distinct CDR3 sequences; about a sixth were counted once. The top ten clonotypes cover about 5% of the sample. Sequenced input: PBMCs or a T cell subset sorted from them (not recorded which). The receptors here all came from a man between 18 and 29 years old who had mild COVID-19 (a few samples of this study predate the infection). The sample titles of this study are shuffled in the database, so cell type and time point are left out; the donor was told from shared clones.

The V gene is TRBV19, the J gene TRBJ1-3, with unresolved D. V lost 7 bases and J lost 1, with 14 bases in between. The germline V gene encodes CDR1 LNHDA and CDR2 SQIVND (reference sequence). The CDR3 is 15 residues long. The CDR3 DNA reads as TGTGCCAGTAACCCCGGGCAGCTATCTGGAAACACCATATATTTT. Its protein is CASNPGQLSGNTIYF.

Only a few counts were recorded for this clonotype. The gene calls are TRBV7-2 and TRBJ2-5; 9 bases line up with TRBD2. This CDR3 is 16 amino acids long. The germline gives CDR1 SGHTA, CDR2 FQGNSA. The V and J ends lost 2 bases and 7 bases, in that order; junction bases with no gene match: 11. CDR3 nucleotide sequence: TGTGCCAGCAGCTTACAAAGCGGGGGGACTCAGGGGACCCAGTACTTC. It is translated as CASSLQSGGTQGTQYF.

This clonotype was found a few times. The chain couples TRBV20-1 to TRBJ2-2; 7 nucleotides line up with TRBD2. Germline CDR1 DFQATT, CDR2 SNEGSKA (reference sequence). The CDR3 has 17 residues. Trimming cost V 0 bases and J 4 bases; bases outside gene matches: 11. CDR3: CSARDPRRGTLTGELFF. CDR3 coding DNA: TGCAGTGCTAGAGATCCGCGGCGGGGGACTCTCACCGGGGAGCTGTTTTTT.

The genes are TRBV5-6 and TRBJ1-1; TRBD1 is a possible D gene (5 bases). Germline V lookup: CDR1 SGHDT, CDR2 YYEEEE. The V end was cut by 0 bases, the J end by 2 bases, with 11 bases between. CDR3 length equals 15 residues. CDR3 DNA: TGTGCCAGCAGCTTGGGGTTTAGGGGCAACACTGAAGCTTTCTTT. It encodes CASSLGFRGNTEAFF.

This clonotype was picked up many times. This sequence joins TRBV6-2 or TRBV6-3 and TRBJ2-3, with unresolved D. V was cut by 6 bases and J by 3 bases, with 16 bases left in between. Germline V CDR1 and CDR2: MNHEY, SVGEGT. The CDR3 covers 15 residues. The CDR3 DNA reads as TGTGCCAGCAGCGCAAACCGGATTAGTACAGATACGCAGTATTTT. Its protein is CASSANRISTDTQYF.

This clonotype turned up a few times. V usage is TRBV6-5 and J usage is TRBJ2-7; 8 bases line up with TRBD2. The CDR3 runs 16 residues. CDR1 and CDR2 (germline): MNHEY, SVGAGI. Unmatched junction bases numbered 6, after V lost 0 bases and J lost 2 bases. The CDR3 reads CASSYSSGRGAYEQYF. The DNA of the CDR3 is TGTGCCAGCAGTTACTCTTCCGGGAGGGGGGCCTACGAGCAGTACTTC.